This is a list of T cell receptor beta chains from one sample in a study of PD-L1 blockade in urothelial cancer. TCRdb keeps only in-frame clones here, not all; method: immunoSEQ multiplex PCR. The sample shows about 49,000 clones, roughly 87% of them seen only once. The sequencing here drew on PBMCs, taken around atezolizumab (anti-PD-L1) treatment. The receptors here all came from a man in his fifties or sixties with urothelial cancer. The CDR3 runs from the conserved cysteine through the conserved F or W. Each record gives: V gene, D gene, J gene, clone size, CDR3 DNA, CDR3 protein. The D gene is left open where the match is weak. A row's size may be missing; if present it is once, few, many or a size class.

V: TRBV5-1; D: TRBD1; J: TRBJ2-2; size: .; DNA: TGCGCCAGCAGCCCAACCAGACAGGGGGCGACCGGGGAGCTGTTTTTT; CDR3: CASSPTRQGATGELFF
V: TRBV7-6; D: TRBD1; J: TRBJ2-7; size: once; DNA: TGTGCCAGCAGCTTAGAGCCGGGACAGGGTGGATACGAGCAGTACTTC; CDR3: CASSLEPGQGGYEQYF
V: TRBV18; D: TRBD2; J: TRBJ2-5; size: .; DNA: TGTGCCAGCTCATCCTTCCGGGGGGGCGTGGAGACCCAGTACTTC; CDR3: CASSSFRGGVETQYF
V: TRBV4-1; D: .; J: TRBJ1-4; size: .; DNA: TGCGCCAGCAGCCAACCGGGGATCGGAGAAAAACTGTTTTTT; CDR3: CASSQPGIGEKLFF
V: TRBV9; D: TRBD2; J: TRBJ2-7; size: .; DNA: TGTGCCAGCAGCGTAGCTAGCGGGGGTAGCTACGAGCAGTACTTC; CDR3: CASSVASGGSYEQYF
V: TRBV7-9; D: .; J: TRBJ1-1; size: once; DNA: TGTGCCAGCAGCCGAGGAGGGAACACTGAAGCTTTCTTT; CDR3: CASSRGGNTEAFF
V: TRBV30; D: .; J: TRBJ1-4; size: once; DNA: TGTGCCTGGAGCGGGGGGGCTAATGAAAAACTGTTTTTT; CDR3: CAWSGGANEKLFF
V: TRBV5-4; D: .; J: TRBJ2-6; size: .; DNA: TGTGCCAGCAGCTTGGGCCCTACGCCAGCCAACGTCCTGACTTTC; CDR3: CASSLGPTPANVLTF
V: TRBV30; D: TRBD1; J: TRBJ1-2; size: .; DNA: TGTGCCTGGAGGGGACAGGGGCTTAACTATGGCTACACCTTC; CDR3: CAWRGQGLNYGYTF
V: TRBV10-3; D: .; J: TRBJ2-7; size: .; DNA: TGTGCCATCAGTGAACGGGGTGGGGAAGTCTACGAGCAGTACTTC; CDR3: CAISERGGEVYEQYF
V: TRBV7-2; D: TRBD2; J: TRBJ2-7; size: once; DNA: TGTGCCAGCAGCTTAGTTAGCGGGGAGTCCTACGAGCAGTACTTC; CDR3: CASSLVSGESYEQYF
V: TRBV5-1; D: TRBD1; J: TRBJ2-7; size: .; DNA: TGCGCCAGCAGGGGACAGGGGCCCTACGAGCAGTACTTC; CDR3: CASRGQGPYEQYF
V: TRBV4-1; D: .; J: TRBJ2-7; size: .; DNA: TGCGCCAGCAGCCTAAGTGAGCTACAGGGGACGCCCCGGGGGTCCGAGCAGTACTTC; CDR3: CASSLSELQGTPRGSEQYF
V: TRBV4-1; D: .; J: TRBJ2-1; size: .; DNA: TGCGCCAGCAGCCAAGTTGCGCCCTACAATGAGCAGTTCTTC; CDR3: CASSQVAPYNEQFF
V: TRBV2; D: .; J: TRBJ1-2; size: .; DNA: TGTGCCAGCAGTGTATACCAGATCAACTATGGCTACACCTTC; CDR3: CASSVYQINYGYTF
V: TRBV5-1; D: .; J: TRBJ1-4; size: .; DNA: TGCGCCAGCAGCATAGGGAGGGCAACTAATGAAAAACTGTTTTTT; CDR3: CASSIGRATNEKLFF
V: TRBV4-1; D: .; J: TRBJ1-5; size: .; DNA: TGCGCCAGCAGCCACTCGGTGCGGGGATCGAGTCAGCCCCAGCATTTT; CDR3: CASSHSVRGSSQPQHF